The 23 T cell receptor beta chains below all came from one sample that was sequenced in a study of T cell responses to AZD1222 COVID-19 vaccine. Profiling relied on immunoSEQ multiplex PCR, and the TCRdb table lists in-frame clones only, not all of them. The profile shows about 170,000 clones, 90% of them singletons. Sequencing was performed on peripheral blood, taken on day 0 of AZD1222 vaccination. These receptors were collected from an adult in good health.

This chain connects TRBV13 to TRBJ1-6; no reliable D call. Per germline, CDR1 PRHDT and CDR2 FYEKMQ (reference sequence). The CDR3 is 14 residues long. V gave up 2 bases and J gave up 8 bases, with 10 bases separating them. CDR3 loop: CASSLSQADSPLHF. The CDR3, as DNA: TGTGCCAGCAGCTTAAGTCAGGCTGATTCACCCCTCCACTTT. Drawing the rest from reference TRBV13 and TRBJ1-6, the complete variable domain is AAGVIQSPRHLIKEKRETATLKCYPIPRHDTVYWYQQGPGQDPQFLISFYEKMQSDKGSIPDRFSAQQFSDYHSELNMSSLELGDSALYFCASSLSQADSPLHFGNGTRLTVT.

This clone came up once. This sequence joins TRBV4-3 and TRBJ2-7; 9 nucleotides align to TRBD1. Looked up from germline, CDR1 is LGHNA and CDR2 is YSLEER. V was pared by 0 bases and J by 4 bases, with 13 bases of the junction left unmatched. The length of the CDR3 is 18 residues. As DNA, the CDR3 is TGCGCCAGCAGCCAAGATTGGTCCGGTGGACAGGGGAAATACGAGCAGTACTTC. Amino acid sequence: CASSQDWSGGQGKYEQYF.

CDR3 region: CASSLGLDPKLFF. Here the CDR3 DNA reads TGTGCCAGCAGCTTGGGGCTGGACCCAAAACTGTTTTTT. V is TRBV5-6 and J is TRBJ1-4, with D unresolved. The CDR3 loop spans 13 amino acids. Trimming shortened V by 0 bases and J by 10 bases, and 10 bases separated the two germline ends. CDR1 SGHDT and CDR2 YYEEEE come from the germline V gene.

V usage is TRBV3-1 (or the pseudogene TRBV3-2) and J usage is TRBJ2-7; 7 bases align to TRBD2. With V trimmed by 4 bases and J by 3 bases, 9 bases remained unmatched. This CDR3 has 15 residues. Germline CDR1 is LGHDT and CDR2 is YNNKEL (reference sequence). The CDR3 region is CASSRFGGGGYEQYF. For the CDR3, the DNA is TGTGCCAGCAGCCGATTTGGCGGGGGAGGCTACGAGCAGTACTTC.

V usage is TRBV6-2 or TRBV6-3 and J usage is TRBJ2-1, with 9 bases lining up with TRBD1. CDR3 size: 14 residues. Per the germline V gene, CDR1 is MNHEY and CDR2 is SVGEGT. V was clipped by 6 bases and J by 8 bases; unmatched bases: 8. CDR3 sequence: CASSLWTGADEQFF. CDR3 nucleotide sequence: TGTGCCAGCAGCCTTTGGACAGGGGCCGATGAGCAGTTCTTC.

This clone was recorded once. This chain's CDR3 is CASSAGLLNTGELFF. The CDR3 nucleotides are TGTGCCAGCAGCGCCGGACTTCTGAACACCGGGGAGCTGTTTTTT. The chain has TRBV7-3 and TRBJ2-2, with D perhaps TRBD2 (5 bases). Trimming pared 5 bases from V and 1 base from J, leaving 11 bases between. The CDR3 has 15 amino acids. Germline lookup yields CDR1 SGHTA and CDR2 FQGTGA.

The rearrangement joins TRBV10-3 to TRBJ2-7, with 12 positions matching TRBD1. Trimming removed 5 bases from V and 5 bases from J; junction bases left unmatched: 7. The CDR3 is 15 residues long. Germline-derived CDR1 and CDR2 are ENHRY and SYGVKD. For the CDR3, the DNA is TGTGCCATCAGTTTGGGACAGGGGGCTACCCACGAGCAGTACTTC. Amino acids: CAISLGQGATHEQYF.

Points on this clone: Different DNA sequences within this sample yield the same CDR3. The rearrangement joins TRBV19 to TRBJ2-1, with no clear D. V gave up 1 base and J gave up 1 base, with 5 bases separating them. The V gene's germline CDR1 is LNHDA and CDR2 SQIVND (reference sequence). This CDR3 comprises 14 residues. In nucleotides, the CDR3 is TGTGCCAGTAGTATAGGCAGTTCCTACAATGAGCAGTTCTTC. It encodes CASSIGSSYNEQFF.

The CDR3 sequence is CASSYGFQETQYF. In nucleotides, the CDR3 is TGTGCCAGCAGTTATGGGTTCCAAGAGACCCAGTACTTC. The chain employs TRBV27 and TRBJ2-5; the D is unclear. The ends were cut back, 4 bases at V and 1 base at J, with 7 bases in the middle. The CDR3 is 13 amino acids. In germline, CDR1 is MNHEY, CDR2 SMNVEV (reference sequence).

J is TRBJ2-5 and V is TRBV6-5, with 8 bases lining up with TRBD2. The CDR3 totals 14 residues. Germline CDR1 reads MNHEY; CDR2 reads SVGAGI. Trimming at V came to 6 bases and at J to 1 base, leaving 4 bases not matched to a gene. CDR3 amino acids: CASSPGGAQETQYF. For the CDR3, the DNA is TGTGCCAGCAGCCCCGGGGGGGCCCAAGAGACCCAGTACTTC.

The rearrangement links TRBV5-4 to TRBJ1-4; D remains ambiguous. The germline CDR1 and CDR2 sequences are SGHNT and YYREEE (reference sequence). Trimming cost V 4 bases and J 8 bases, with 15 bases left between them. This CDR3 spans 14 amino acids. CDR3 loop: CASSKGGVQEKLFF. The CDR3 DNA reads TGTGCCAGCAGCAAAGGTGGGGTACAGGAAAAACTGTTTTTT.

The chain employs TRBV7-2 and TRBJ2-7; 8 nucleotides match TRBD2. Looked up from germline, CDR1 is SGHTA and CDR2 is FQGNSA. CDR3 length: 15 residues. With 1 base clipped from V and 1 base from J, the junction kept 3 bases outside the gene matches. The CDR3 protein is CASSLGTSQSYEQYF. DNA of the CDR3: TGTGCCAGCAGCTTAGGGACTAGCCAATCCTACGAGCAGTACTTC.

The J gene is TRBJ2-7, the V gene TRBV7-3; 8 bases match TRBD1. With V trimmed by 2 bases and J by 2 bases, 5 bases remained unmatched. Per the germline V gene, CDR1 is SGHTA and CDR2 is FQGTGA. CDR3 length: 15 residues. CDR3 nucleotide sequence: TGTGCCAGCAGCTTAGACAGGGGCGAAACCTACGAGCAGTACTTC. The encoded protein is CASSLDRGETYEQYF. The complete variable domain, with remaining parts taken from reference TRBV7-3 and TRBJ2-7, reads GAGVSQTPSNKVTEKGKYVELRCDPISGHTALYWYRQSLGQGPEFLIYFQGTGAADDSGLPNDRFFAVRPEGSVSTLKIQRTERGDSAVYLCASSLDRGETYEQYFGPGTRLTVT.

The gene calls are TRBV5-1 and TRBJ1-3; TRBD1 is a possible D gene (5 bases). The CDR3 has 17 residues. Trimming shortened V by 3 bases and J by 3 bases, and 19 bases separated the two germline ends. Per the germline V gene, CDR1 is SGHRS and CDR2 is YFSETQ. CDR3 protein: CASSSSPQGRGGNTIYF. In DNA form, the CDR3 reads TGCGCCAGCAGCTCGTCACCCCAGGGTAGGGGTGGAAACACCATATATTTT.

This chain uses TRBV30 with TRBJ1-4; D is perhaps TRBD1 (6 bases). Per germline, CDR1 GTSNPN and CDR2 SVGIG (reference sequence). The CDR3 runs 16 residues. Trimming took 3 bases from V and 5 from J, leaving 19 bases between them. The CDR3 spells CAWSTNTGFPNEKLFF. CDR3 DNA sequence: TGTGCCTGGAGCACAAATACAGGGTTCCCGAATGAAAAACTGTTTTTT.

This sequence joins TRBV15 and TRBJ2-7; perhaps TRBD2 as D (6 bases). CDR1 and CDR2 from the germline V gene are LNHNV and YYDKDF (reference sequence). This CDR3 has 15 residues. V gave up 5 bases and J gave up 2 bases, with 16 bases separating them. Here the CDR3 reads CATSSRLRGAYEQYF. In DNA form, the CDR3 reads TGTGCCACCAGCTCCCGGTTGCGGGGCGCCTACGAGCAGTACTTC.

The chain combines TRBV4-3 with TRBJ1-1, with D uncertain. The germline gives CDR1 LGHNA, CDR2 YSLEER. CDR3 size: 12 residues. Trimming took 0 bases from V and 8 from J, leaving 7 bases between them. In DNA, the CDR3 is TGCGCCAGCAGCCAAGAGGGAGCCGAAGCTTTCTTT. Translation: CASSQEGAEAFF.

The J gene is TRBJ1-2, the V gene TRBV24-1, with 8 positions matching TRBD1. The CDR3 is made up of 15 amino acids. After removal of 4 bases from V and 2 bases from J, the junction contained 5 bases not matched to a gene. Germline-derived CDR1 and CDR2 are KGHDR and SFDVKD. Here the CDR3 reads CATSDPRTGNYGYTF. CDR3 sequence (DNA): TGTGCCACCAGTGACCCCCGGACAGGGAACTATGGCTACACCTTC.

The gene calls are TRBV7-3 and TRBJ2-3; 13 nucleotides agree with TRBD2. CDR1 and CDR2 (germline): SGHTA, FQGTGA. The V segment lost 5 bases and the J segment 2 bases; nucleotides outside the gene matches: 4. This CDR3 region has 16 residues. CDR3 sequence: CASSRTSGGATDTQYF. In nucleotides, the CDR3 is TGTGCCAGCAGCCGTACTAGCGGGGGGGCCACAGATACGCAGTATTTT. Full variable domain (outside the CDR3, taken from reference TRBV7-3 and TRBJ2-3): GAGVSQTPSNKVTEKGKYVELRCDPISGHTALYWYRQSLGQGPEFLIYFQGTGAADDSGLPNDRFFAVRPEGSVSTLKIQRTERGDSAVYLCASSRTSGGATDTQYFGPGTRLTVL.

This chain joins TRBV5-4 and TRBJ1-1; 7 bases fit TRBD1. The CDR3 sequence is 14 residues long. From germline, CDR1 is SGHNT and CDR2 YYREEE (reference sequence). V dropped 1 base and J dropped 1; count of bases not matched to a gene: 1. For the CDR3, the DNA is TGTGCCAGCAGCTTGAGGACAGGGAACACTGAAGCTTTCTTT. Protein sequence: CASSLRTGNTEAFF.

V usage is TRBV7-9 and J usage is TRBJ1-5; 7 nucleotides agree with TRBD1. Per the germline V gene, CDR1 is SEHNR and CDR2 is FQNEAQ (reference sequence). The trim removed 5 bases at V and 4 bases at J, leaving 5 bases unmatched. The CDR3 is made up of 14 amino acids. As DNA, the CDR3 is TGTGCCAGCAGCCAACAGGGGTCAAATCAGCCCCAGCATTTT. Translated, it gives CASSQQGSNQPQHF.

The chain couples TRBV7-8 to TRBJ2-7; 8 nucleotides agree with TRBD2. Trimming removed 1 base from V and 4 bases from J; junction bases left unmatched: 6. This CDR3 is built from 15 residues. Germline CDR1 SGHVS, CDR2 FQNEAQ. CDR3 sequence: CASSLESGGAYEQYF. The DNA of the CDR3 is TGTGCCAGCAGCTTAGAGTCGGGGGGGGCATACGAGCAGTACTTC. The full variable domain, rest sourced from reference TRBV7-8 and TRBJ2-7, is GAGVSQSPRYKVAKRGQDVALRCDPISGHVSLFWYQQALGQGPEFLTYFQNEAQLDKSGLPSDRFFAERPEGSVSTLKIQRTQQEDSAVYLCASSLESGGAYEQYFGPGTRLTVT.

This clone came up once. The V call is TRBV11-2, the J call TRBJ1-6; D is unclear. With 0 bases removed from V and 7 bases from J, the gap between germline ends came to 16 bases. Per the germline V gene, CDR1 is SGHAT and CDR2 is FQNNGV. This CDR3 has 17 amino acids. The CDR3 sequence is CASSLEWVPMGNSPLHF. CDR3 coding DNA: TGTGCCAGCAGCTTAGAGTGGGTCCCGATGGGGAATTCACCCCTCCACTTT.